Sequencing of this T cell receptor (beta chain) was carried out in a study of blood T cell repertoires in COVID-19. Study information: PBMCs, B-cell-depleted T cells, or T cells were the source of the cDNA or gDNA that made up the material.

Comments on this clone: Other DNA sequences of this sample code for an identical CDR3.

In the authors' methods: Reference gene primer amplification gave estimated nucleated cell counts. The method was immunoSEQ multiplex PCR; TCRdb's version includes in-frame clones alone and lacks a portion of them. That table gives V, J and clone size, and the DNA gave D and trimming. There are 180,000 or so clones in the sample; approximately 82% occur only once, and about 4.6% lies in the top ten. The CDR3 has 15 amino acids. Trimming took 3 bases from V and 1 from J; bases not matched to a gene: 2. The germline gives CDR1 KGHSH, CDR2 LQKENI. Participants came from about two dozen US areas, aged roughly 18 to 95 years. Cohort allocation depended upon clinical history that participants reported.

Sequencing used PBMCs or T cells enriched from blood (not recorded which). The sequence derives from a woman aged 45-65 years who had recovered from COVID-19. The V call is TRBV18, the J call TRBJ1-4; TRBD1 matches at 7 bases. The CDR3 here is CASSPRTGTNEKLFF. The CDR3 nucleotides read TGTGCCAGCTCACCGCGGACAGGAACTAATGAAAAACTGTTTTTT.